This T cell receptor beta chain was identified in a study of T cell responses to AZD1222 COVID-19 vaccine. Overall study findings and caveats: In a largely white British group with more females than males, clonal diversity was possibly underestimated. Recipients of two AZD1222 doses showed rising Spike-specific TCR breadth and depth. Among spike-specific TCRs, nearly half reportedly target unmutated variant regions. There were vaccine-associated CD4 TCRs across spike, dominant at 160-218 and 743-854.

Sequencing used immunoSEQ multiplex PCR; TCRdb keeps in-frame clones, though not all of them. Of about 120,000 clones in the sample, about 90% were seen once. This CDR3 has 13 residues. V dropped 6 bases and J dropped 3 bases, with 9 bases sitting between them. With respect to this clone: The antigen is not known.

This TCR came from an adult in good health. Source: peripheral blood, taken on day 0 of MenACWY control vaccination. The rearrangement uses TRBV12-3 or TRBV12-4 and TRBJ1-5, with D maybe TRBD1 (6 bases). The CDR3 reads CASSRQVNQPQHF. DNA of the CDR3: TGTGCCAGCAGCCGACAGGTCAATCAGCCCCAGCATTTT.